The 9 T cell receptor beta chains reported below all come from one sample, sequenced in a study of T-cell reconstitution after alpha-beta-depleted transplantation in children. The library targeted TCRbeta and was prepared with unique molecular identifiers. MiXCR, run by TCRdb on the PCR reads, gives a single entry per CDR3 protein. Of about 58,000 distinct CDR3 sequences listed, approximately 43% are singletons. The sequencing here drew on PBMCs, mostly from graft donor cells, taken 360 days after TCRalphabeta/CD19-depleted stem cell transplant. Receptors were obtained from a male patient aged 10 to 17 who had a stem cell transplant for acute lymphoblastic leukemia, so the T cells may come from the graft donor.

The sample holds a few counts of this clonotype. The chain joins TRBV6-1 to TRBJ2-6; D unclear. The germline V gene has CDR1 MNHNS and CDR2 SASEGT. V lost 6 bases and J lost 0, with 12 bases in between. This CDR3 is built from 16 residues. CDR3 nucleotide sequence: TGTGCCAGCAGACGGGCACAGTTCTCTGGGGCCAACGTCCTGACTTTC. This sequence encodes CASRRAQFSGANVLTF.

This chain uses TRBV7-9 with TRBJ2-2; 8 bases line up with TRBD2. Per germline, CDR1 SEHNR and CDR2 FQNEAQ (reference sequence). J lost 5 bases, V lost 2 bases, and 7 bases had no gene match. The CDR3 loop spans 16 amino acids. As DNA, the CDR3 is TGTGCCAGCAGCTTAATCAGCGGGGGAACAACCGGGGAGCTGTTTTTT. This gives the protein CASSLISGGTTGELFF.

This clonotype was detected once. The chain is built from TRBV3-1 and TRBJ2-2, with 8 bases matching TRBD2. The germline V gene encodes CDR1 LGHDT and CDR2 YNNKEL (reference sequence). The junction had 11 bases not matched to a gene; V was cut back by 4 bases and J by 7 bases. There are 16 residues in the CDR3. The CDR3 nucleotides read TGTGCCAGCAGCCTAATCGGTAGCGGGGCTCGCGGGGAGCTGTTTTTT. It translates to CASSLIGSGARGELFF.

This clonotype was seen a handful of times. The chain employs TRBV12-3 or TRBV12-4 and TRBJ2-7, with D perhaps TRBD1 or TRBD2 (5 bases each). Trimming took off 3 bases at V and 6 bases at J, with 6 bases between the two ends. This CDR3 has 11 residues. CDR3 nucleotides: TGTGCCAGCAGTTTTGGGACCGAGCAGTACTTC. Translating gives CASSFGTEQYF.

The gene calls are TRBV7-8 and TRBJ1-2, with TRBD1 matching 9 bases. CDR3 length equals 15 residues. J was trimmed by 4 bases and V by 5 bases; bases with no gene match: 8. Germline values: CDR1 SGHVS, CDR2 FQNEAQ. The CDR3 DNA is TGTGCCAGCAGCGGAATCCGGGACAGGGTCTATGGCTACACCTTC. This gives the protein CASSGIRDRVYGYTF.

This clonotype was observed a handful of times. The chain carries TRBV24-1 and TRBJ2-7, with 9 bases fitting TRBD1. V dropped 2 bases and J dropped 3; count of bases not matched to a gene: 4. Germline lookup yields CDR1 KGHDR and CDR2 SFDVKD. This CDR3 is built from 15 residues. The CDR3 is CATSDSGTGIYEQYF. CDR3 DNA sequence: TGTGCCACCAGTGATTCCGGGACAGGGATCTACGAGCAGTACTTC.

The chain employs TRBV29-1 and TRBJ2-2, with D perhaps matching TRBD1 (5 bases). This CDR3 is built from 13 residues. The germline CDR1 and CDR2 sequences are SQVTM and ANQGSEA. V lost 3 bases and J 3 bases, leaving 8 bases between the germline ends. In DNA, the CDR3 is TGCAGCGTTGAGCAACAGGACACCGGGGAGCTGTTTTTT. Translating it yields CSVEQQDTGELFF.

CDR3 DNA sequence: TGTGCCAGCAGTCGGGACAGGGGAAGAGATACGCAGTATTTT. It yields the protein CASSRDRGRDTQYF. V and J are TRBV12-3 or TRBV12-4 and TRBJ2-3; the match to TRBD1 covers 10 bases. V trimming: 5 bases; J trimming: 5 bases; junction bases outside the gene matches: 4. The CDR3 extends over 14 amino acids.

This chain joins TRBV5-1 and TRBJ1-5, with 8 bases lining up with TRBD1. Per the germline V gene, CDR1 is SGHRS and CDR2 is YFSETQ. The CDR3 is made up of 14 amino acids. V gave up 4 bases and J gave up 3 bases; unmatched junction bases: 3. CDR3 coding DNA: TGCGCCAGCAGCCCGGGACAGGCCAATCAGCCCCAGCATTTT. This codes for CASSPGQANQPQHF.